Listed here is a single TCR beta chain. The antigen remains unidentified. This entry belongs to a study of response to subunit inactivated influenza vaccine. Regarding the study as a whole: Each seasonal influenza vaccination recruits few new T cells, the authors suggested.

The germline V and J ends were trimmed by 3 bases and 2 bases, with 8 bases remaining between them. Per germline, CDR1 SNHLY and CDR2 FYNNEI. The CDR3 has 13 amino acids. Each CDR3 protein is one row after TCRdb ran MiXCR on the RT-PCR reads. This repertoire shows fewer than 700,000 distinct CDR3 sequences, approximately 12% found once; its top ten account for over 10%. The starting material was PBMCs from blood, obtained 40 to 50 days after vaccination. The V and J genes are TRBV2 and TRBJ2-7, with D possibly TRBD2 on 5 matching bases. The TCR comes from a middle-aged man who received an inactivated influenza vaccine. The CDR3 spells CASSDGETYEQYF. The CDR3 nucleotides are TGTGCCAGCAGTGACGGGGAGACCTACGAGCAGTACTTC.